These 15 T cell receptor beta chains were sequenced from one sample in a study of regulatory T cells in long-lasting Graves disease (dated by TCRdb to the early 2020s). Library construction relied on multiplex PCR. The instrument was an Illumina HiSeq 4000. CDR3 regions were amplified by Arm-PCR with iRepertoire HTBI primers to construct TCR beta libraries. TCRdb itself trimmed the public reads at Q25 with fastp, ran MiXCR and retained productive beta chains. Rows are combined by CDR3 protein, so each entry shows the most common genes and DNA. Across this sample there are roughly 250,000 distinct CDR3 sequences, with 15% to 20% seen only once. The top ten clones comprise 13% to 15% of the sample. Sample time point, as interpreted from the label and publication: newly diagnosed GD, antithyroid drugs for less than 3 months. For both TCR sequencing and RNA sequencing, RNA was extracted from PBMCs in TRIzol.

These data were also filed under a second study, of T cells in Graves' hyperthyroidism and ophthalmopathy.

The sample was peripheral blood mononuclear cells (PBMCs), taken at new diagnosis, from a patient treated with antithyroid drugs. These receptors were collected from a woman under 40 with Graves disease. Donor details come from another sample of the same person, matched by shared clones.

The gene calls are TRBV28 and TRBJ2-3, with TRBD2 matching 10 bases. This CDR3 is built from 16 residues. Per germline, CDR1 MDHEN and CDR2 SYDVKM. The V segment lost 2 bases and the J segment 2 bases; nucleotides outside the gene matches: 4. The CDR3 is CASSLPLAGVTDTQYF. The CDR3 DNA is TGTGCCAGCAGTTTACCGCTAGCGGGAGTCACAGATACGCAGTATTTT.

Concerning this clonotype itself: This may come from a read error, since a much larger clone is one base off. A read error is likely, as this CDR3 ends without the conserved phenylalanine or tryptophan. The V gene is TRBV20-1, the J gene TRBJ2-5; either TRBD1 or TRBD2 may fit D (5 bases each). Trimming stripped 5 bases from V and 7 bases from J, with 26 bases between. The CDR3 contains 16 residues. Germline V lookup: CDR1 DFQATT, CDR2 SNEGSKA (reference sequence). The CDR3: CSAGPLRDDPGGTQYL. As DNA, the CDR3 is TGCAGTGCTGGGCCCCTACGGGACGATCCTGGGGGGACCCAGTACCTC.

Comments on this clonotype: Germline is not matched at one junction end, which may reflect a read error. The CDR3 loop is CATSRTGGRFQEAQYF. The CDR3 DNA sequence: TGTGCCACCAGCAGGACGGGGGGCCGATTCCAAGAGGCCCAGTACTTC. The V call is TRBV15, the J call TRBJ2-1, with TRBD2 as a possible D gene (7 bases). The J call may be faulty, since TRBJ2-5 better matches the DNA end. This CDR3 has 16 amino acids. Per the germline V gene, CDR1 is LNHNV and CDR2 is YYDKDF (reference sequence).

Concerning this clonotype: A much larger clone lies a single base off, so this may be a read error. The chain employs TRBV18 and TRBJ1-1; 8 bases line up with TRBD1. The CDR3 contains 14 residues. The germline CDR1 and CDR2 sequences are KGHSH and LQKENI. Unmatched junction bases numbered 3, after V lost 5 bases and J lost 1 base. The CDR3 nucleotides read TGTGCCAGCTCAAAAGGGACAGGGAACACTGAAGCTTTCTTT. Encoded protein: CASSKGTGNTEAFF.

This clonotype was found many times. This chain's CDR3 is CASSLAGTAAYNEQFF. CDR3 nucleotide sequence: TGTGCCAGCAGCTTAGCGGGGACAGCCGCCTACAATGAGCAGTTCTTC. J is TRBJ2-1 and V is TRBV11-3; 7 bases fit TRBD1. The CDR3 has 16 amino acids. Trimming removed 1 base from V and 2 bases from J; junction bases left unmatched: 5. Germline V gene data show CDR1 as SGHNT and CDR2 as YENEEA.

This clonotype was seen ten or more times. CDR3 region: CSAGGEGRNYNEQFF. CDR3 nucleotides: TGCAGTGCTGGCGGGGAGGGGCGGAATTACAATGAGCAGTTCTTC. This chain connects TRBV20-1 to TRBJ2-1, with 7 nucleotides matching TRBD2. The CDR3 spans 15 residues. The ends lost 5 bases at V and 4 bases at J; junction bases unmatched: 11. Germline CDR1 reads DFQATT; CDR2 reads SNEGSKA (reference sequence).

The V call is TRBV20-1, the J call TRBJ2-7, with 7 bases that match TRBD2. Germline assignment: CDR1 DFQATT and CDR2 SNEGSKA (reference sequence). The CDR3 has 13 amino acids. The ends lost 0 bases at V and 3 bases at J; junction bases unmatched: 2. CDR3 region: CSARDQRGYEQYF. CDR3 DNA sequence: TGCAGTGCTAGAGATCAGCGGGGCTACGAGCAGTACTTC.

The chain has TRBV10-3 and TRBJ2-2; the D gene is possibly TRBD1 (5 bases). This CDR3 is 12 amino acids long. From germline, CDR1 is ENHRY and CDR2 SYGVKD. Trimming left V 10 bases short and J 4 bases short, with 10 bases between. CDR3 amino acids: CATAGATGELFF. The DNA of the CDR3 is TGTGCCACCGCTGGGGCCACCGGGGAGCTGTTTTTT.

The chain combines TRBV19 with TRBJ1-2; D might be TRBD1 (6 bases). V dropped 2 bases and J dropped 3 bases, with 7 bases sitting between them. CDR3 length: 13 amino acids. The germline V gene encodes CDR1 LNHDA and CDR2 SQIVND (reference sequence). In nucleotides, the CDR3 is TGTGCCAGTAGTATAAACAGGGACTATGGCTACACCTTC. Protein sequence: CASSINRDYGYTF.

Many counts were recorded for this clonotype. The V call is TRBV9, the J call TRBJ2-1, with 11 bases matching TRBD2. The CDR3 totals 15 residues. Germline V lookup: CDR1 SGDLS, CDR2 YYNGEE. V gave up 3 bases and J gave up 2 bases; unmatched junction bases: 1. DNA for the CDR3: TGTGCCAGCAGCGCTAGCGGGGGGACCTACAATGAGCAGTTCTTC. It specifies CASSASGGTYNEQFF. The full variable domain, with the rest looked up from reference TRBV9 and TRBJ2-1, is DSGVTQTPKHLITATGQRVTLRCSPRSGDLSVYWYQQSLDQGLQFLIQYYNGEERAKGNILERFSAQQFPDLHSELNLSSLELGDSALYFCASSASGGTYNEQFFGPGTRLTVL.

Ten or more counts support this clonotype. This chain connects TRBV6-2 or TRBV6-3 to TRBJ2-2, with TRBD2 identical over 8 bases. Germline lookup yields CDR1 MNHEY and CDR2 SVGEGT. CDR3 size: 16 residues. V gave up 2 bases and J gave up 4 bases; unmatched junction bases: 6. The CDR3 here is CASSYLGGAGTGELFF. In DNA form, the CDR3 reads TGTGCCAGCAGTTACCTCGGGGGGGCGGGCACCGGGGAGCTGTTTTTT.

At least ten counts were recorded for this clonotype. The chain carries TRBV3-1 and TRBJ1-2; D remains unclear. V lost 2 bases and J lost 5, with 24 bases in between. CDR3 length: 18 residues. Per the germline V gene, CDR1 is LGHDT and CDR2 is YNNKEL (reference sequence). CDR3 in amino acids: CASSQSVGGRQLYYGYTF. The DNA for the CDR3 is TGTGCCAGCAGCCAATCAGTTGGCGGCAGGCAGTTATATTATGGCTACACCTTC.

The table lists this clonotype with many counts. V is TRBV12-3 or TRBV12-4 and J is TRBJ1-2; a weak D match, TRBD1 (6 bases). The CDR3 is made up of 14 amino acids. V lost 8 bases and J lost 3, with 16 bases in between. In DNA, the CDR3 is TGTGCCAGCCTAGGGGGGGGGGAACACTATGGCTACACCTTC. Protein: CASLGGGEHYGYTF.

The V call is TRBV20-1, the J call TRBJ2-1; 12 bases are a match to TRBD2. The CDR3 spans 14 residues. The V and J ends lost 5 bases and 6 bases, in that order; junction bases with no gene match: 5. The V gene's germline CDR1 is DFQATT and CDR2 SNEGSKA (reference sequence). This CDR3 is CSAPSGGGGNEQFF. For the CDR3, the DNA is TGCAGTGCTCCTAGCGGGGGGGGGGGCAATGAGCAGTTCTTC.

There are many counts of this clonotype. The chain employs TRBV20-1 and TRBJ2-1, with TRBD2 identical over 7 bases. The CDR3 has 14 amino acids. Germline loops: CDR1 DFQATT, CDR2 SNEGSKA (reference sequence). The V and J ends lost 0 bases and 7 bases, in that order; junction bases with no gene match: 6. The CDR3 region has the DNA TGCAGTGCTAGAGATTGGGGGGGGAGGAATGAGCAGTTCTTC. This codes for CSARDWGGRNEQFF.